The TCR beta chain under discussion was sequenced for a study of low-dose radiotherapy and immunotherapy resistance in tumors. The wider study: The schedule for Cohort 2 used 1 Gy per fraction every two weeks, which added up to 13 Gy over 26 weeks. The treatment that patients received was intravenous nivolumab 240 mg every two weeks plus ipilimumab 1 mg/kg every six weeks.

Gene-specific TRAV and TRBV primers were used for first-strand cDNA, covering alpha and beta chains. A roughly 20-cycle PCR with a constant-region primer and V-primer adapter amplified TCRs. TCRdb called the reads again in MiXCR, with one record for every CDR3 protein. The data contain more than 70,000 distinct CDR3 sequences, 20% to 25% of them singletons. Germline CDR1 and CDR2: MGHRA and YSYEKL. The V segment lost 5 bases and the J segment 0 bases; nucleotides outside the gene matches: 4. The CDR3 is 15 residues long. The time point is: after trial treatment. Regarding treatment: LDRT plus nivolumab, ipilimumab, low-dose cyclophosphamide and aspirin (RACIN trial). The donors' regimen was nivolumab, ipilimumab, aspirin, low-dose cyclophosphamide and low-dose radiotherapy. Each eligible patient had an advanced solid tumor, and these tumors lacked tumor-infiltrating lymphocytes. The table lists this clonotype with many counts.

This TCR was recovered from a female donor with ovarian cancer. The material sequenced was PBMCs, taken after low-dose radiotherapy plus immunotherapy. The chain uses TRBV4-1 and TRBJ2-5; 9 bases match TRBD1. CDR3 in DNA: TGCGCCAGCAGCGTCGGGACAGGGTACCAAGAGACCCAGTACTTC. This gives the protein CASSVGTGYQETQYF.